This entry concerns a single T cell receptor beta chain. V was trimmed by 2 bases and J by 2 bases, leaving 19 bases between them. This CDR3 spans 18 amino acids. Germline assignment: CDR1 MRHNA and CDR2 SNTAGT. The sample is drawn from a study of sequential checkpoint blockade in melanoma. At the level of the study: Each arm's sequence ended with maintenance nivolumab.

Treatment given: randomized to nivolumab then ipilimumab (arm A) or the reverse (arm B). TCRdb's table, derived via immunoSEQ multiplex PCR, lists solely in-frame clones and lacks some. The data show 31,000 or so clones, 86% seen once. Material: CD8+ T cells sorted from blood (inferred from file names), obtained from a patient given nivolumab and ipilimumab in sequence. This sequence was found in a human donor with melanoma. This chain uses TRBV6-4 with TRBJ2-1; tentative D call: TRBD1 (6 bases). As DNA, the CDR3 is TGTGCCAGCAGTGACCCAACAGACGGGACACTCGCCTACAATGAGCAGTTCTTC. The encoded protein is CASSDPTDGTLAYNEQFF.